Listed below are T cell receptor beta chains from one sample, sequenced in a study of PD-L1 blockade in urothelial cancer. TCRdb keeps only in-frame clones here, not all; method: immunoSEQ multiplex PCR. This sample has around 92,000 clones, with roughly 90% found just once. The material was PBMCs, obtained around atezolizumab (anti-PD-L1) treatment. The source is an elderly woman with urothelial cancer. Each CDR3 is given with its conserved first and last residue. The order of the fields is clone size, V gene, D gene, J gene, CDR3 DNA, CDR3 protein. A D gene is named only where the DNA matches it firmly. Only part of the rows carry a size: once, few, many, or a class if the clone is expanded.

>.|TRBV11-2|.|TRBJ1-2
TGTGCCAGCAGCTTTGGCAGGGTCAAGAATGGCTACACCTTC
CASSFGRVKNGYTF
>.|TRBV7-9|.|TRBJ1-1
TGTGCCAGCAGCTTAGGACAGAACACTGAAGCTTTCTTT
CASSLGQNTEAFF
>.|TRBV30|.|TRBJ1-1
TGTGCCTGGAGTTTGCCGCGGGGGGCAGCTTTCTTT
CAWSLPRGAAFF
>.|TRBV7-9|.|TRBJ2-7
TGTGCCAGCAGCTTAGCCGACGAGCAGTACTTC
CASSLADEQYF
>once|TRBV18|.|TRBJ2-7
TGTGCCAGCTCACCACAGGGGCGCAACTACGAGCAGTACTTC
CASSPQGRNYEQYF
>.|TRBV28|.|TRBJ1-1
TGTGCCAGCAGCTCGGTTCAGGGCGCGTTCTCTGAAGCTTTCTTT
CASSSVQGAFSEAFF
>.|TRBV10-2|TRBD2|TRBJ2-7
TGCGCCAGCAGTGCGACTAGCGCCGAGCAGTACTTC
CASSATSAEQYF
>.|TRBV28|.|TRBJ1-1
TGTGCCAGCAGGCAGGGTTTCACTGAAGCTTTCTTT
CASRQGFTEAFF
>.|TRBV7-3|.|TRBJ1-4
TGTGCCAGCAGCTTACCAGAGACAGTTCTAGCAACTAATGAAAAACTGTTTTTT
CASSLPETVLATNEKLFF
>once|TRBV10-3|TRBD1|TRBJ2-7
TGTGCCATCAGGGGGACAGCGTACGAGCAGTACTTC
CAIRGTAYEQYF
>.|TRBV29-1|TRBD1|TRBJ2-2
TGCAGCGTGGTACAGGGGACGGCAAACACCGGGGAGCTGTTTTTT
CSVVQGTANTGELFF
>.|TRBV27|TRBD2|TRBJ2-1
TGTGCCAGCAGTTTGAGAACTAGCGGTTTCGAAGAGCAGTTCTTC
CASSLRTSGFEEQFF
>.|TRBV11-2|.|TRBJ2-7
TGTGCCAGCACCATTAGCGGTTCCTACGAGCAGTACTTC
CASTISGSYEQYF
>.|TRBV27|TRBD2|TRBJ2-7
TGTGCCAGCAGCCCCCTGGGGAGGCTGGGGGGGTACGAGCAGTACTTC
CASSPLGRLGGYEQYF
>.|TRBV2|.|TRBJ2-1
TGTGCCAGCAGTGCAGAGGGTGGGGTCTACAATGAGCAGTTCTTC
CASSAEGGVYNEQFF
>.|TRBV28|.|TRBJ1-5
TGTGCCAGCAGTTTGGGCCTAAGAGTCAATCAGCCCCAGCATTTT
CASSLGLRVNQPQHF
>few|TRBV9|TRBD2|TRBJ2-5
TGTGCCAGCAGCGTAACGGGAGGGGGAGGGGAGACCCAGTACTTC
CASSVTGGGGETQYF
>.|TRBV27|.|TRBJ1-1
TGTGCCAGCAGGCTCGACAGGAACACTGAAGCTTTCTTT
CASRLDRNTEAFF
>.|TRBV6-5|TRBD1|TRBJ2-2
TGTGCCAGCAGTTCCCCAGGGGGTGAAGGCACCGGGGAGCTGTTTTTT
CASSSPGGEGTGELFF
>.|TRBV18|TRBD1|TRBJ2-3
TGTGCCAGCTCACCGGGACAGGGAAACACAGATACGCAGTATTTT
CASSPGQGNTDTQYF
>.|TRBV4-2|.|TRBJ1-3
TGTGCCAGCAGCCAAGAGTGGGGGGGGTCTGGAAACACCATATATTTT
CASSQEWGGSGNTIYF
>.|TRBV14|.|TRBJ1-1
TGTGCCAGCAGCCAAGCCAGGCCGTTGAACACTGAAGCTTTCTTT
CASSQARPLNTEAFF
>.|TRBV7-9|TRBD1|TRBJ2-3
TGTGCCAGCAGCTTAGCGGGGGGACAGGGAAATACGCAGTATTTT
CASSLAGGQGNTQYF
>.|TRBV5-1|TRBD2|TRBJ2-2
TGCGCCAGCAGCTGGGGCCCCGGGAGGACCCAAAACACCGGGGAGCTGTTTTTT
CASSWGPGRTQNTGELFF
>.|TRBV10-3|.|TRBJ2-6
TGTGCCATCAGTGAGTCTGGGGGCGGTGGGGCCAACGTCCTGACTTTC
CAISESGGGGANVLTF
>.|TRBV6-1|TRBD2|TRBJ2-1
TGTGCCAGCAGTGCTTCATTAGCGGGAGGGGGCCATGAGCAGTTCTTC
CASSASLAGGGHEQFF
>.|TRBV18|TRBD2|TRBJ2-1
TGTGCCAGCTCACTGGGCCCGGGAGGCTACAATGAGCAGTTCTTC
CASSLGPGGYNEQFF
>.|TRBV18|TRBD1|TRBJ1-5
TGTGCCAGCTCACCTTCGACAGGGAATCAGCCCCAGCATTTT
CASSPSTGNQPQHF
>.|TRBV6-5|.|TRBJ1-2
TGTGCCGCCGGTGCGGGTTTCGGCTACACCTTC
CAAGAGFGYTF
>.|TRBV18|TRBD1|TRBJ2-1
TGTGCCAGCTCACCGAAGACAGGGGGCGGTGAGCAGTTCTTC
CASSPKTGGGEQFF
>.|TRBV28|.|TRBJ1-2
TGTGCCAACCAGGACAGAACTAACTATGGCTACACCTTC
CANQDRTNYGYTF
>.|TRBV4-1|TRBD2|TRBJ2-7
TGCGCCAGCAGCCCCATCGGGGAGGGCTCCTACGAGCAGTACTTC
CASSPIGEGSYEQYF
>.|TRBV28|TRBD1|TRBJ2-1
TGTGCCAGCAGTTCCCAGACAGGGAGAGGAGGTGAGCAGTTCTTC
CASSSQTGRGGEQFF
>.|TRBV27|.|TRBJ2-1
TGTGCCAGCAGCCCCGGACTACTCAATGAGCAGTTCTTC
CASSPGLLNEQFF
>.|TRBV30|TRBD2|TRBJ2-7
TGTGCCTGGACTAGCGGGAGGTACGAGCAGTACTTC
CAWTSGRYEQYF
>.|TRBV2|TRBD1|TRBJ2-5
TGTGCCAGCAGTGCTCTAGGGGGCGTAGAGACCCAGTACTTC
CASSALGGVETQYF
>.|TRBV29-1|TRBD1|TRBJ2-3
TGCAGCGTCAGGACAGGGGAGTGGGATACGCAGTATTTT
CSVRTGEWDTQYF
>.|TRBV5-1|TRBD1|TRBJ2-7
TGCGCCAGCAGCAAAGGGACAGGGATTTCCTACGAGCAGTACTTC
CASSKGTGISYEQYF
>.|TRBV15|TRBD1|TRBJ1-5
TGTGCCACCGAGGCCCGTAACAGGGGGAATAGGCAGCCCCAGCATTTT
CATEARNRGNRQPQHF
>once|TRBV5-8|TRBD2|TRBJ2-1
TGTGCCAGCAGCTTGGCGGTGTCTAGCGGATACAATGAGCAGTTCTTC
CASSLAVSSGYNEQFF
>.|TRBV10-1|TRBD2|TRBJ2-7
TGCGCCAGCAGTGACGTACGGCGGGGGGCCTACGAGCAGTACTTC
CASSDVRRGAYEQYF
>.|TRBV2|.|TRBJ1-5
TGTGCCAGCAGTGAGTGGGCCGATAGCAATCAGCCCCAGCATTTT
CASSEWADSNQPQHF
>.|TRBV27|TRBD1|TRBJ2-3
TGTGCCAGCAGTTTAACAGGGGGCCCGCAATTCACAGATACGCAGTATTTT
CASSLTGGPQFTDTQYF
>.|TRBV10-3|.|TRBJ2-1
TGTGCCATCAGTCGGGGAGATTACAATGAGCAGTTCTTC
CAISRGDYNEQFF
>.|TRBV5-5|TRBD1|TRBJ2-7
TGTGCCAGCAGGCTTTCAACCGCACCAGGGGGCGCGACGGGGTACTTC
CASRLSTAPGGATGYF
>.|TRBV7-3|TRBD2|TRBJ2-2
TGTGCCAGCAGCGGGGGAGCGGGAGGGCCCAGCGGGGAGCTGTTTTTT
CASSGGAGGPSGELFF
>.|TRBV28|TRBD2|TRBJ2-3
TGTGCCAGTTGTCTAGCGGGAGGCACAGATACGCAGTATTTT
CASCLAGGTDTQYF
>.|TRBV6-1|.|TRBJ1-4
TGTGCCAGTATGGGTGGCTTGGGGCATGAAAAACTGTTTTTT
CASMGGLGHEKLFF
>.|TRBV7-3|TRBD2|TRBJ2-7
TGTGCCAGCAGCTTAACAGCGGGAGGGCCGTACGAGCAGTACTTC
CASSLTAGGPYEQYF
>.|TRBV18|TRBD1|TRBJ2-7
TGTGCCAGCTCACTAAAGGACAGGGTTGCCGAGCAGTACTTC
CASSLKDRVAEQYF
>.|TRBV9|TRBD1|TRBJ1-1
TGTGCCAGCAGCTGGGACAGCTTGAACACTGAAGCTTTCTTT
CASSWDSLNTEAFF
>once|TRBV15|.|TRBJ1-5
TGTGCCACCAGCAGAGACAGGGTAAATCAGCCCCAGCATTTT
CATSRDRVNQPQHF
>.|TRBV29-1|TRBD1|TRBJ2-7
TGCAGCGTTGTCGGGACAGGGTACCCCTACGAGCAGTACTTC
CSVVGTGYPYEQYF
>.|TRBV18|.|TRBJ1-2
TGTGCCAGCTCTCAAGGACAGCCTAAGTATGGCTACACCTTC
CASSQGQPKYGYTF
>.|TRBV5-1|TRBD1|TRBJ1-1
TGCGCCAGCAGCTTTCGGACAGGGGACGAAGCTTTCTTT
CASSFRTGDEAFF